What follows is one TCR beta chain and its context. Its specificity is not known. Per the germline V gene, CDR1 is MDHEN and CDR2 is SYDVKM. The CDR3 contains 14 residues. With V trimmed by 6 bases and J by 7 bases, 7 bases remained unmatched. These data come from a study of identical twins. TCRdb called the 5' RACE reads again in MiXCR, with one record for every CDR3 protein. The repertoire has approximately 550,000 distinct CDR3 sequences, around 22% of them found once; the top ten carry around 0.48%. Whole-study findings and limits: While abundant cord blood beta clonotypes carried fewer insertions, memory repertoires showed no such pattern.

The same sample was also used in a study of yellow fever vaccine responses in identical twins.

This TCR was sampled from a woman between 18 and 30 years old in good health. This rearrangement joins TRBV28 to TRBJ2-1; 9 nucleotides match TRBD2. Material for sequencing was CD4+ T cells sorted from blood. Here the CDR3 reads CASSPTSGPNEQFF. The CDR3 DNA sequence: TGTGCCAGCAGCCCTACTAGCGGGCCTAATGAGCAGTTCTTC.